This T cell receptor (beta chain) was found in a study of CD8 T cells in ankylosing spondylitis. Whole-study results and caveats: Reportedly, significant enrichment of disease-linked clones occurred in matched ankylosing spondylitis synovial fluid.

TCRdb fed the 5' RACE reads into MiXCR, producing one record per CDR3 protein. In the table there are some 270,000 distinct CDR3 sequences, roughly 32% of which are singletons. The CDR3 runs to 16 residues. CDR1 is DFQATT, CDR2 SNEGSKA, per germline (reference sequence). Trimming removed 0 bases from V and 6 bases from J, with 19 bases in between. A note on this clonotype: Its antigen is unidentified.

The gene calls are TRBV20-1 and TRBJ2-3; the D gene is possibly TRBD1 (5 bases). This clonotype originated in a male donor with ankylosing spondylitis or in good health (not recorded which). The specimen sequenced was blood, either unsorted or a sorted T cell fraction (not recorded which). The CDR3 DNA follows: TGCAGTGCTAGAGATATGGGCGGACACATAGGGGATACGCAGTATTTT. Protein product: CSARDMGGHIGDTQYF.